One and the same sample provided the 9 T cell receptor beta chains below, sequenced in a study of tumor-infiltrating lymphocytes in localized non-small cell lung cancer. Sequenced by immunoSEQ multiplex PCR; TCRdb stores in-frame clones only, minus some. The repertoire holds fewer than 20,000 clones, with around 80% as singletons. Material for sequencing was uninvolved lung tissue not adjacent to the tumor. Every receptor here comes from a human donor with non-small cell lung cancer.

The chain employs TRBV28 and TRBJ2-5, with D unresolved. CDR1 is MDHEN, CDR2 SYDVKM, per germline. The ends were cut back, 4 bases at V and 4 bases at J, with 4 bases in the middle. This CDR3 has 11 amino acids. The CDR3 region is CASSSVETQYF. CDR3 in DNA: TGTGCCAGCAGTTCTGTAGAGACCCAGTACTTC.

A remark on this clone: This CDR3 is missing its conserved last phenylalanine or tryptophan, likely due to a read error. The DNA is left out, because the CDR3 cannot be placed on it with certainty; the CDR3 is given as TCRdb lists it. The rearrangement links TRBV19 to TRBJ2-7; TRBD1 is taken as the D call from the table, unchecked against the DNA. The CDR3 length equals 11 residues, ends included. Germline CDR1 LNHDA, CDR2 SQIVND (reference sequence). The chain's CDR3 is CASSLRPPGVI.

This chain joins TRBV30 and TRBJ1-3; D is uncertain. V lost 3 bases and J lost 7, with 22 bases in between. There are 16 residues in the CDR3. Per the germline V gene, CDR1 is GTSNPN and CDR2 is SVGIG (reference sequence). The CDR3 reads CAWRGNLPGVRNTIYF. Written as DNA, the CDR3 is TGTGCCTGGAGGGGCAACCTGCCTGGAGTGAGGAACACCATATATTTT.

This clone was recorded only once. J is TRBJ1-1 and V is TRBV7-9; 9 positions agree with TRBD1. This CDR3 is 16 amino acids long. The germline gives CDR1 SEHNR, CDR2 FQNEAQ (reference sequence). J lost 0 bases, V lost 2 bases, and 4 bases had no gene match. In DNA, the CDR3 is TGTGCCAGCAGCTTACGGAGGGACAGGGTGAACACTGAAGCTTTCTTT. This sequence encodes CASSLRRDRVNTEAFF.

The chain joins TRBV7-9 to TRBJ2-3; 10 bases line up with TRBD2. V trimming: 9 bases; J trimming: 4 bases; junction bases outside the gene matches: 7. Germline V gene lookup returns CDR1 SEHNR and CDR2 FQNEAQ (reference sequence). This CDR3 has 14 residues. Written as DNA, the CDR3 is TGTGCCAGTGCCCGACTAGCGGGCCCAGATACGCAGTATTTT. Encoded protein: CASARLAGPDTQYF. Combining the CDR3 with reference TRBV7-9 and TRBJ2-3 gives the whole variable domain DTGVSQNPRHKITKRGQNVTFRCDPISEHNRLYWYRQTLGQGPEFLTYFQNEAQLEKSRLLSDRFSAERPKGSFSTLEIQRTEQGDSAMYLCASARLAGPDTQYFGPGTRLTVL.

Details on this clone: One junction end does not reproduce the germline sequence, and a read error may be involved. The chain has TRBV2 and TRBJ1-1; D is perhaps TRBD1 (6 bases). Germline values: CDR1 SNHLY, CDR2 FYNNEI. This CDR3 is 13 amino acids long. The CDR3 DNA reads TGTGCCAGCAGTGGTCAGGGGAGTACTGAAGTTTTCTTT. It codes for CASSGQGSTEVFF.

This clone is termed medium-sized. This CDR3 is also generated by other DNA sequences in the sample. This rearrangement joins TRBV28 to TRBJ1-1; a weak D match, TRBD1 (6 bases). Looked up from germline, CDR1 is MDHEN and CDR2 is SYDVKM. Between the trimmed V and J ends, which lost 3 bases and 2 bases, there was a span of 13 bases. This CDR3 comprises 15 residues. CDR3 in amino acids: CASSFRGAGNTEAFF. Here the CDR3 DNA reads TGTGCCAGCAGTTTTCGGGGGGCTGGTAACACTGAAGCTTTCTTT.

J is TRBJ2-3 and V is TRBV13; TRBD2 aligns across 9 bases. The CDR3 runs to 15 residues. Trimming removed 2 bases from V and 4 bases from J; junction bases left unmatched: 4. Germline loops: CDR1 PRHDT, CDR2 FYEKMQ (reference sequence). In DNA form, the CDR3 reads TGTGCCAGCAGCTTAATAGCGGGAGCGTCAGATACGCAGTATTTT. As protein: CASSLIAGASDTQYF. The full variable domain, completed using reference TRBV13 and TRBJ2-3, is AAGVIQSPRHLIKEKRETATLKCYPIPRHDTVYWYQQGPGQDPQFLISFYEKMQSDKGSIPDRFSAQQFSDYHSELNMSSLELGDSALYFCASSLIAGASDTQYFGPGTRLTVL.

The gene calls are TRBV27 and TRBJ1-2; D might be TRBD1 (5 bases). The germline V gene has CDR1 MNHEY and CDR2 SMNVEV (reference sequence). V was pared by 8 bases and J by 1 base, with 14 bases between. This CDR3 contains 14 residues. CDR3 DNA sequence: TGTGCCAGCCGGGACGGAGGAGGTAACTATGGCTACACCTTC. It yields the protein CASRDGGGNYGYTF.